This TCR beta chain was retrieved from a study of blood T cell repertoires in COVID-19. At the level of the study: Sites in the United States, Italy and Spain provided acute and convalescent COVID-19 samples. Nucleic acid was either cDNA or gDNA, and it came from T cells, B-cell-depleted T cells, or PBMCs.

In the original analysis: The assay estimated nucleated cells by amplifying reference gene primers. The protocol was immunoSEQ multiplex PCR, while the TCRdb copy is restricted to in-frame clones and leaves out a portion. The DNA was the basis for D and trimming; V, J and clone size are from that table. The sample includes under 350,000 clones, about 86% of them seen just once. The specimen was peripheral blood. The TCR was taken from a man younger than 35 with active or convalescent COVID-19.

The CDR3 loop reads CASSSVMEGLSGANVLTF. The CDR3 DNA follows: TGTGCCAGCTCCTCGGTAATGGAGGGGCTCTCTGGGGCCAACGTCCTGACTTTC. The chain carries TRBV18 and TRBJ2-6, with D possibly matching TRBD2 (6 bases). Germline V gene sequence: CDR1 KGHSH, CDR2 LQKENI. V gave up 6 bases and J gave up 0 bases, with 18 bases separating them. The CDR3 runs 18 residues.